The sequence of this T cell receptor beta chain was determined in a study of blood T cell repertoires in COVID-19. On the study more broadly: COVID-19 samples collected from the United States, Italy and Spain covered acute and convalescent phases. In each case, the material was cDNA or gDNA derived from T cells, B-cell-depleted T cells, or PBMCs.

Original data processing: The assay estimated nucleated cells by amplifying reference gene primers. Clones were read by immunoSEQ multiplex PCR, and TCRdb kept only the in-frame ones, dropping some. D and trimming were read from the DNA, whereas the V and J calls and clone size are those reported in that table. Seen here are about 71,000 clones, over 70% observed once, and the top ten hold less than 2.5%. Germline V lookup: CDR1 SGHTS, CDR2 YDEGEE. The ends lost 4 bases at V and 6 bases at J; junction bases unmatched: 5. This CDR3 region has 14 residues. Sequenced: peripheral blood. The receptor was derived from a human donor in a cohort sampled during active COVID-19. The chain joins TRBV5-8 to TRBJ1-5; 9 bases align to TRBD1. CDR3: CASSRTGAGQPQHF. The CDR3 DNA sequence: TGTGCCAGCAGCCGGACAGGGGCCGGTCAGCCCCAGCATTTT.